The 10 T cell receptor beta chains reported below all come from one sample, sequenced in a study of OX40 agonist ivuxolimab in advanced cancers. Here immunoSEQ multiplex PCR was the method, and the copy in TCRdb shows in-frame clones only, minus some. The sample lists tens of thousands of clones, roughly nine tenths occurring once. The sample consisted of CD4+ or CD8+ T cells sorted from blood, taken in a trial of the OX40 agonist ivuxolimab. All receptors come from an adult with an advanced solid tumor such as melanoma, head and neck, liver or kidney cancer.

This sequence joins TRBV6-5 and TRBJ2-7, with D hard to call. CDR3 length: 15 residues. CDR1 MNHEY and CDR2 SVGAGI come from the germline V gene. The V end was cut by 0 bases, the J end by 2 bases, with 11 bases between. CDR3 loop: CASSYSISGTYEQYF. The DNA for the CDR3 is TGTGCCAGCAGTTACTCGATCTCTGGGACCTACGAGCAGTACTTC.

The V and J genes are TRBV28 and TRBJ2-3; D remains ambiguous. CDR3 length: 15 residues. Between the trimmed V and J ends, which lost 8 bases and 5 bases, there was a span of 20 bases. The germline V gene has CDR1 MDHEN and CDR2 SYDVKM. CDR3 region: CASGVWASPGDTQYF. The CDR3 region has the DNA TGTGCCAGCGGGGTCTGGGCGTCCCCGGGAGATACGCAGTATTTT.

The chain joins TRBV28 to TRBJ2-7; D possibly uses TRBD1 or TRBD2 (5 bases each). The V gene lost 6 bases and the J gene lost 2 bases, with 14 bases spanning the gap. Germline lookup yields CDR1 MDHEN and CDR2 SYDVKM. This CDR3 is 14 amino acids long. The CDR3 bases are TGTGCCAGCAGCCCTCCGGGACGGGCCTACGAGCAGTACTTC. The encoded protein is CASSPPGRAYEQYF.

This chain uses TRBV11-2 with TRBJ2-5; 7 bases align to TRBD1. Germline trimming cut 5 bases from V and 5 bases from J; bases unmatched to any gene: 8. Per germline, CDR1 SGHAT and CDR2 FQNNGV. This CDR3 comprises 14 residues. CDR3 protein: CASSIYRGAETQYF. DNA of the CDR3: TGTGCCAGCAGCATTTACAGGGGTGCGGAGACCCAGTACTTC.

J is TRBJ2-7 and V is TRBV7-3; D unclear. This CDR3 has 13 amino acids. Trimming shortened V by 2 bases and J by 5 bases, and 10 bases separated the two germline ends. CDR1 and CDR2 from the germline V gene are SGHTA and FQGTGA. In DNA, the CDR3 is TGTGCCAGCAGCTTATTGGGTAGGCACGAGCAGTACTTC. Translating gives CASSLLGRHEQYF.

J is TRBJ2-7 and V is TRBV15; 10 nucleotides align to TRBD1. Looked up from germline, CDR1 is LNHNV and CDR2 is YYDKDF (reference sequence). The CDR3 length is 15 residues. V lost 2 bases, J lost 2 bases, and 3 bases stayed unmatched. The CDR3 DNA is TGTGCCACCAGCAGATTGACAGGGGGCACCTACGAGCAGTACTTC. It codes for CATSRLTGGTYEQYF.

This clone was recorded only once. The CDR3 reads CASSLMSISTDTQYF. The CDR3 nucleotides read TGTGCCAGCAGTTTAATGTCAATTAGCACAGATACGCAGTATTTT. The chain links TRBV27 to TRBJ2-3; D unclear. This CDR3 is 15 amino acids long. Germline-derived CDR1 and CDR2 are MNHEY and SMNVEV (reference sequence). Trimming took 2 bases from V and 0 from J, leaving 9 bases between them.

The chain employs TRBV21-1 and TRBJ2-7. TRBV21-1 is labeled a pseudogene. The CDR3 is 13 residues long. The CDR3 is CASRGLSSYEQYF. The CDR3, as DNA: TGTGCCAGTCGGGGCCTTTCGTCCTACGAGCAGTACTTC.

The V gene is TRBV7-9, the J gene TRBJ2-5; no clear D gene. Looked up from germline, CDR1 is SEHNR and CDR2 is FQNEAQ (reference sequence). V lost 3 bases, J lost 5 bases, and 7 bases lay in between. This CDR3 comprises 12 residues. CDR3 sequence (DNA): TGTGCCAGCAGCTTTGAAGTCGAGACCCAGTACTTC. Its protein product is CASSFEVETQYF. The entire variable domain, with the rest obtained from reference TRBV7-9 and TRBJ2-5, is as follows: DTGVSQNPRHKITKRGQNVTFRCDPISEHNRLYWYRQTLGQGPEFLTYFQNEAQLEKSRLLSDRFSAERPKGSFSTLEIQRTEQGDSAMYLCASSFEVETQYFGPGTRLLVL.

The chain joins TRBV20-1 to TRBJ1-1; D uncertain. Trimming shortened V by 6 bases and J by 1 base, and 6 bases separated the two germline ends. The CDR3 extends over 11 amino acids. Germline-derived CDR1 and CDR2 are DFQATT and SNEGSKA (reference sequence). CDR3: CSAHGNTEAFF. The CDR3 region has the DNA TGCAGTGCCCATGGGAACACTGAAGCTTTCTTT.